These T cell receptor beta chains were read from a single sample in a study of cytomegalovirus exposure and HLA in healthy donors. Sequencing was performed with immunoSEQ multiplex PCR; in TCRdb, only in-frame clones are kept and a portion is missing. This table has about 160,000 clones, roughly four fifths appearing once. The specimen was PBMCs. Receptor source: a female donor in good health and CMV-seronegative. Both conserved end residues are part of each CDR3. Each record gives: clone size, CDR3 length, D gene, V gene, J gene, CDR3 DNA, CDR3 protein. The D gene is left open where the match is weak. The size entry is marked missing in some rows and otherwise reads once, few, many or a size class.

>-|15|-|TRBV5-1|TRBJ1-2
TGCGCCAGCAGCCACCAGCAGGACGGGGACTATGGCTACACCTTC
CASSHQQDGDYGYTF
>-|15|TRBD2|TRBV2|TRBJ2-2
TGTGCCGGGGGACTAGCGGAACTAAACACCGGGGAGCTGTTTTTT
CAGGLAELNTGELFF
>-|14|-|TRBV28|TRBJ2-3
TGTGCCAGCAGTTTAGAACAGAAGGCAGATACGCAGTATTTT
CASSLEQKADTQYF
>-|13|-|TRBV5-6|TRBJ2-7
TGTGCCAGCAGCCGGGACACGGCCTACGAGCAGTACTTC
CASSRDTAYEQYF
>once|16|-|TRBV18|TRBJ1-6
TGTGCCAGCTCACCGGTTGGGAGGTTCGACAATTCACCCCTCCACTTT
CASSPVGRFDNSPLHF
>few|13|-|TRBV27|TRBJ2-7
TGTGCCAGCAGTCCTAGGGGGATCTACGAGCAGTACTTC
CASSPRGIYEQYF
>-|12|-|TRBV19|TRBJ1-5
TGTGCCAGTAAGGGGAGCAATCAGCCCCAGCATTTT
CASKGSNQPQHF
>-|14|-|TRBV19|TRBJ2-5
TGTGCCAGCCGGTCTGGGGGGTCGGGAGAGACCCAGTACTTC
CASRSGGSGETQYF
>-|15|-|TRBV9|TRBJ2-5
TGTGCCAGCAGCGTAGCTGCCGGAGCGGGAGAGACCCAGTACTTC
CASSVAAGAGETQYF
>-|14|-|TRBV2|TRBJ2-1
TGTGCCAGGGGCCGGGCAGGGCCCTACAATGAGCAGTTCTTC
CARGRAGPYNEQFF
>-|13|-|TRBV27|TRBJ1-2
TGTGCCAGCAGTTTATCCCCGGACTATGGCTACACCTTC
CASSLSPDYGYTF
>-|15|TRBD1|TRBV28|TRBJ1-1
TGTGCCAGCCAGGGGGCCCAACTTCTCGCCACTGAAGCTTTCTTT
CASQGAQLLATEAFF
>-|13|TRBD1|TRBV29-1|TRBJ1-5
TGCAGCGTTGTGGGACAGGGCGGGCAGCCCCAGCATTTT
CSVVGQGGQPQHF
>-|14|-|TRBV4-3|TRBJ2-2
TGCGCCAGCAGCCCGCGACAGAACACCGGGGAGCTGTTTTTT
CASSPRQNTGELFF
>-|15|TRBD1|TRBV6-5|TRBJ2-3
TGTGCCAGCAGACAGGGGACAGTCGGCGCAGATACGCAGTATTTT
CASRQGTVGADTQYF
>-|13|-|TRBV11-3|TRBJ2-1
TGTGCCAGCAGCTTAGCACCCCGAGATGAGCAGTTCTTC
CASSLAPRDEQFF
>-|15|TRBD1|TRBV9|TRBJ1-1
TGTGCCAGCAGCCCGGGACAGGGGGCGCTGACTGAAGCTTTCTTT
CASSPGQGALTEAFF
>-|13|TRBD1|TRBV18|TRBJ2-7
TGTGCCAGCTCACCGCAGACAGGGGGCGAGCAGTACTTC
CASSPQTGGEQYF
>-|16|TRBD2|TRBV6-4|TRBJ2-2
TGTGCCAGCAGTGACACTAGCGGGAGGGACACCGGGGAGCTGTTTTTT
CASSDTSGRDTGELFF
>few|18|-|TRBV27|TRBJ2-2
TGTGCCAGCAGTTTCAGGAACCCGGCCAAAGCAGACACCGGGGAGCTGTTTTTT
CASSFRNPAKADTGELFF
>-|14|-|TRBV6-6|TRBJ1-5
TGTGCCAGCAGGCCCGGAGCTACTAATCAGCCCCAGCATTTT
CASRPGATNQPQHF
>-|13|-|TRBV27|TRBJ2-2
TGTGCCAGCAGTCGTACAAACACCGGGGAGCTGTTTTTT
CASSRTNTGELFF
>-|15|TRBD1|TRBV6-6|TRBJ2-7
TGTGCCAGCAGCTCCGGGACAGGGGGGAATCGAGAGCAGTACTTC
CASSSGTGGNREQYF
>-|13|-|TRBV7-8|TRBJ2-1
TGTGCCAGCAGCTTCAGGGCCTACAATGAGCAGTTCTTC
CASSFRAYNEQFF
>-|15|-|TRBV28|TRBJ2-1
TGTGCCAGCAGCCACCCCACTAGAACCTACAATGAGCAGTTCTTC
CASSHPTRTYNEQFF
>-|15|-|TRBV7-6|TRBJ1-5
TGTGCCAGCAGCCGGTTCGAGGGTAGCAATCAGCCCCAGCATTTT
CASSRFEGSNQPQHF
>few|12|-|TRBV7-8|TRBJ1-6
TGTGCCAGCAGCTGGGGAGATTCACCCCTCCACTTT
CASSWGDSPLHF
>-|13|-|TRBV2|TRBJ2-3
TGTGCCAGCTCCCAGGGGTATACAGATACGCAGTATTTT
CASSQGYTDTQYF
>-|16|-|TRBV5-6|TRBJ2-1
TGTGCCAGCAGCTCCAGGTGGAGGGGGGGCTACAATGAGCAGTTCTTC
CASSSRWRGGYNEQFF
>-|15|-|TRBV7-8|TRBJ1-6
TGTGCCAGCAGCTCCGGCGCCCAGGGCGGTTCACCCCTCCACTTT
CASSSGAQGGSPLHF
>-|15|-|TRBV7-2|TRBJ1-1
TGTGCCAGCAGCCCGGACGGGGGGCGGCACACTGAAGCTTTCTTT
CASSPDGGRHTEAFF
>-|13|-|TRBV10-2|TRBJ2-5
TGCGCCAGCAGTGAGTCTTATTCGGAGACCCAGTACTTC
CASSESYSETQYF
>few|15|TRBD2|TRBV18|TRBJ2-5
TGTGCCAGCTCACCACAAAGAAGGGAGGGTGAGACCCAGTACTTC
CASSPQRREGETQYF
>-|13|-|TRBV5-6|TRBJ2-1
TGTGCCAGCAGCTTGCGGGGAGGTAATGAGCAGTTCTTC
CASSLRGGNEQFF
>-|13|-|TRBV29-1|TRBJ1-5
TGCAGCGCTGGGTGGGGCTCAAATCAGCCCCAGCATTTT
CSAGWGSNQPQHF